The text below deals with one T cell receptor (beta chain). CDR1 and CDR2 from the germline V gene are GTSNPN and SVGIG (reference sequence). Trimming left V 6 bases short and J 0 bases short, with 3 bases between. This CDR3 has 12 residues. Participants were aged roughly 18 to 90 years, lived in over 20 US areas, and enrolled virtually. Assignment of participants to cohorts was predicated upon participant-reported clinical history. The sample originates from a study of blood T cell repertoires in COVID-19. In the authors' methods: Cell counts per sample came from amplifying reference gene primers. Sequenced by immunoSEQ multiplex PCR; TCRdb stores in-frame clones only, minus some. The V and J calls and clone size are taken from that table; D and trimming were inferred from the DNA. The repertoire includes some 410,000 clones, over 75% of them detected once, and 0.9% to 1% sits in the top ten.

This receptor was obtained from a woman in her twenties or thirties with acute COVID-19. Specimen: PBMCs or T cells enriched from blood (not recorded which). The V gene is TRBV30, the J gene TRBJ2-6; D gene ambiguous. In DNA, the CDR3 is TGTGCCTGTAGCTCTGGGGCCAACGTCCTGACTTTC. Protein: CACSSGANVLTF.